One sample yielded the 11 T cell receptor beta chains listed below, sequenced in a study of Tregs in tolerant kidney transplant recipients. Generated by immunoSEQ multiplex PCR, the TCRdb table keeps only in-frame clones and is missing some. The data hold 75,000 to 100,000 clones, with around 90% observed a single time. The sequencing input was CD8+ T cells from blood. The receptor set was obtained from a human donor in good health.

This clone is a singleton in its sample. V gene TRBV5-1 combines with J gene TRBJ2-7; 8 bases line up with TRBD1. The CDR3 runs 14 residues. Germline V gene sequence: CDR1 SGHRS, CDR2 YFSETQ. Germline trimming cut 0 bases from V and 2 bases from J; bases unmatched to any gene: 1. As DNA, the CDR3 is TGCGCCAGCAGCTTGGGGGACAGGACCTACGAGCAGTACTTC. Its translation is CASSLGDRTYEQYF.

V gene TRBV12-2 combines with J gene TRBJ1-2. TRBV12-2 corresponds to a pseudogene. The length of the CDR3 is 15 residues. CDR3 in amino acids: CASRLVPGRPNGYTF. The DNA of the CDR3 is TGTGCAAGTCGCTTAGTACCGGGCCGTCCTAATGGCTACACCTTC.

About this clone: Its ends do not fully match the called genes, so a read error is possible. The chain joins TRBV9 to TRBJ2-2; TRBD2 agrees at 8 bases. Per germline, CDR1 SGDLS and CDR2 YYNGEE. The CDR3 is 15 amino acids. The CDR3: CANSVEGTRDGELFF. Written as DNA, the CDR3 is TGTGCCAACAGCGTAGAGGGGACTAGGGACGGGGAGCTGTTTTTT.

This chain joins TRBV7-9 and TRBJ2-1; TRBD2 matches at 8 bases. The CDR3 consists of 13 residues. Germline CDR1 reads SEHNR; CDR2 reads FQNEAQ (reference sequence). V lost 5 bases and J lost 7; bases outside the gene matches: 4. The CDR3: CASSRGGLNEQFF. CDR3 coding DNA: TGTGCCAGCAGCCGGGGGGGCCTAAATGAGCAGTTCTTC.

The rearrangement uses TRBV29-1 and TRBJ2-1; D unresolved. CDR1 is SQVTM and CDR2 is ANQGSEA in the germline V gene. The CDR3 loop spans 14 amino acids. The V end lost 6 bases, the J end lost 0 bases, and 12 bases lay between the germline ends. CDR3 residues: CSVEPHSSYNEQFF. DNA for the CDR3: TGCAGCGTCGAACCACATAGCTCCTACAATGAGCAGTTCTTC.

This clone appeared many times. J is TRBJ2-4 and V is TRBV4-1; 7 bases are shared with TRBD1. J lost 9 bases, V lost 2 bases, and 7 bases had no gene match. The germline V gene encodes CDR1 MGHRA and CDR2 YSYEKL. The CDR3 sequence is 14 residues long. The CDR3 sequence: CASSQPGTDVIQYF. The CDR3, as DNA: TGCGCCAGCAGCCAACCCGGGACAGATGTCATTCAGTACTTC.

The J gene is TRBJ1-4, the V gene TRBV6-6; a possible D gene is TRBD1 (6 bases). V was pared by 5 bases and J by 0 bases, with 13 bases between. CDR1 is MNHNY and CDR2 is SVGAGI in the germline V gene (reference sequence). This CDR3 comprises 16 residues. In DNA, the CDR3 is TGTGCCAGCAGTACCGGGCAGGGGCCAACTAATGAAAAACTGTTTTTT. Its translation is CASSTGQGPTNEKLFF.

This clone was found once. J is TRBJ1-3 and V is TRBV13; 10 nucleotides match TRBD1. Germline trimming cut 4 bases from V and 1 base from J; bases unmatched to any gene: 4. From germline, CDR1 is PRHDT and CDR2 FYEKMQ (reference sequence). The CDR3 has 16 amino acids. Written as DNA, the CDR3 is TGTGCCAGCAGCTGGGGACAGGGGTTATCTGGAAACACCATATATTTT. Translating gives CASSWGQGLSGNTIYF.

The genes are TRBV6-5 and TRBJ2-5; TRBD1 matches 7 bases. With the DNA end fitting TRBJ2-7 better, the J assignment may be wrong. The germline CDR1 and CDR2 sequences are MNHEY and SVGAGI. This CDR3 region has 16 residues. CDR3 coding DNA: TGTGCCAGCAGTTACTCGCCCCGGGACAGTTCCTACGAGCAGTACTTC. Protein: CASSYSPRDSSYEQYF.

The rearrangement joins TRBV5-3 to TRBJ2-4; a weak D match, TRBD1 (6 bases). TRBV5-3 qualifies as an ORF whose function is uncertain. Trimming left V 9 bases short and J 5 bases short, with 18 bases between. The CDR3 is 14 residues long. Written as DNA, the CDR3 is TGTGCCAACTCGTGTAAGGACAGCGAAAACATTCAGTACTTC. Protein: CANSCKDSENIQYF.

The chain recombines TRBV4-1 with TRBJ2-7; no clear D. V lost 0 bases and J 6 bases, leaving 6 bases between the germline ends. CDR1 and CDR2 (germline): MGHRA, YSYEKL. CDR3 length: 12 residues. CDR3 nucleotides: TGCGCCAGCAGCCAAGATAGGCGCGAGCAGTACTTC. Protein: CASSQDRREQYF.